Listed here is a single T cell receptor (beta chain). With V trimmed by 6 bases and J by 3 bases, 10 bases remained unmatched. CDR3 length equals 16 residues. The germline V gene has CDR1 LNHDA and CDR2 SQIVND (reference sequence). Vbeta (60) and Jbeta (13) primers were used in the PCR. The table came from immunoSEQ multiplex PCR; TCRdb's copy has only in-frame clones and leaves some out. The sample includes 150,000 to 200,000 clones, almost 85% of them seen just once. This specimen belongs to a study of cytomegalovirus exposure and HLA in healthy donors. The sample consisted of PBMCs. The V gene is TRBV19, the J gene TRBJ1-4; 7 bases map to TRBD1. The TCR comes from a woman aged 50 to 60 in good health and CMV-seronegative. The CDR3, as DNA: TGTGCCAGTAGCCAACCCCGGACAGGCCCTAATGAAAAACTGTTTTTT. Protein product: CASSQPRTGPNEKLFF.